Reported below is one T cell receptor (beta chain). Its antigen is unidentified. The V end lost 7 bases, the J end lost 4 bases, and 9 bases lay between the germline ends. Germline CDR1 and CDR2: DFQATT and SNEGSKA (reference sequence). This CDR3 spans 11 amino acids. The sample originates from a study of beta chain features in type 1 diabetes. General study points: For patients and controls alike, PCR might favor shorter templates to the same degree. Within each of all four CD4+ subsets, Type 1 diabetes patients had TCRB CDR3s that were moderately but significantly shorter.

Cell sorting via CD45RO/CCR7/CD25/CD127/CD95/CD27 was performed to obtain CD4+ naive, central memory, regulatory and stem cell-like memory cells. The authors reverse transcribed all of the isolated RNA, so sequencing captured expressed TCRB transcripts. Naive, central memory and regulatory T cell samples yielded roughly 3.5 million reads on average. Only in-frame clones appear in the TCRdb table, and some are missing; sequencing was by immunoSEQ multiplex PCR. The sample carries around 250,000 clones, around 24% recorded once. The V and J genes are TRBV20-1 and TRBJ2-3; possible D gene TRBD1, 5 bases. Sequenced material: naive CD4+ T cells from blood. The receptor was derived from a woman in her 30s with type 1 diabetes. CDR3 protein: CSEQQADTQYF. CDR3 bases: TGCAGTGAACAACAGGCAGATACGCAGTATTTT.